These 26 T cell receptor beta chains came from one sample sequenced in a study of cytomegalovirus exposure and HLA in healthy donors. Primers included in the PCR were 60 Vbeta and 13 Jbeta primers. Libraries were prepared by immunoSEQ multiplex PCR; TCRdb keeps only in-frame clonotypes and omits some of them. The table records roughly 100,000 clones, 75% to 85% of them present only once. The sample consisted of PBMCs. These receptors came from a young man in good health and CMV-seronegative.

J is TRBJ1-1 and V is TRBV5-4; the match to TRBD1 covers 9 bases. This CDR3 region has 12 residues. The germline gives CDR1 SGHNT, CDR2 YYREEE (reference sequence). Trimming cost V 4 bases and J 7 bases; bases outside gene matches: 2. In DNA form, the CDR3 reads TGTGCCAGCAGCGGGGACAGGGTTGAAGCTTTCTTT. This sequence encodes CASSGDRVEAFF. Based on the CDR3 plus reference TRBV5-4 and TRBJ1-1, the full variable domain is ETGVTQSPTHLIKTRGQQVTLRCSSQSGHNTVSWYQQALGQGPQFIFQYYREEENGRGNFPPRFSGLQFPNYSSELNVNALELDDSALYLCASSGDRVEAFFGQGTRLTVV.

This clone appeared a single time. The chain recombines TRBV30 with TRBJ2-2; 8 bases are shared with TRBD1. Germline V gene lookup returns CDR1 GTSNPN and CDR2 SVGIG (reference sequence). Germline trimming cut 5 bases from V and 7 bases from J; bases unmatched to any gene: 9. The CDR3 covers 14 residues. The CDR3 DNA follows: TGTGCCTGGCGTAGACAGGGGTATAGCGGGGAGCTGTTTTTT. Protein sequence: CAWRRQGYSGELFF.

The genes are TRBV9 and TRBJ2-7; possible D gene TRBD1, 6 bases. V gave up 2 bases and J gave up 2 bases, with 11 bases separating them. Looked up from germline, CDR1 is SGDLS and CDR2 is YYNGEE. CDR3 length: 14 amino acids. As DNA, the CDR3 is TGTGCCAGCAGCGTGACGGACAGAGCCTACGAGCAGTACTTC. Amino acids: CASSVTDRAYEQYF.

The chain combines TRBV5-5 with TRBJ1-2; D unclear. In germline, CDR1 is SGHKS, CDR2 YYEKEE (reference sequence). CDR3 length: 13 residues. V lost 0 bases, J lost 13 bases, and 16 bases lay in between. The CDR3 DNA follows: TGTGCCAGCAGCTTGGAGGCCCAGGTTGTTGGCACCTTC. Its translation is CASSLEAQVVGTF.

The chain has TRBV7-9 and TRBJ2-5; perhaps TRBD2 as D (5 bases). The CDR3 extends over 19 amino acids. V shed 5 bases and J shed 0 bases, with 25 bases lying between them. Germline V gene sequence: CDR1 SEHNR, CDR2 FQNEAQ (reference sequence). CDR3: CASSTQWQLPPGNQETQYF. DNA of the CDR3: TGTGCCAGCAGCACCCAGTGGCAGCTCCCTCCGGGAAACCAAGAGACCCAGTACTTC.

This rearrangement joins TRBV5-4 to TRBJ2-2, with 10 bases fitting TRBD2. The CDR3 is made up of 16 amino acids. Trimming at V came to 4 bases and at J to 2 bases, leaving 5 bases not matched to a gene. CDR1 and CDR2 (germline): SGHNT, YYREEE (reference sequence). The CDR3 sequence: CASSPGTSVNTGELFF. In DNA form, the CDR3 reads TGTGCCAGCAGCCCCGGGACTAGCGTAAACACCGGGGAGCTGTTTTTT. The whole variable domain, remainder taken from reference TRBV5-4 and TRBJ2-2, is ETGVTQSPTHLIKTRGQQVTLRCSSQSGHNTVSWYQQALGQGPQFIFQYYREEENGRGNFPPRFSGLQFPNYSSELNVNALELDDSALYLCASSPGTSVNTGELFFGEGSRLTVL.

J is TRBJ2-7 and V is TRBV5-6; the match to TRBD1 covers 10 bases. The junction had 6 bases not matched to a gene; V was cut back by 7 bases and J by 5 bases. This CDR3 contains 13 residues. Germline CDR1 is SGHDT and CDR2 is YYEEEE. The CDR3: CASARQGANEQYF. CDR3 nucleotide sequence: TGTGCCAGCGCCAGACAGGGGGCAAACGAGCAGTACTTC.

The gene calls are TRBV29-1 and TRBJ2-5; 11 nucleotides line up with TRBD2. Judging by the DNA end, TRBJ2-7 fits better; the J call may be wrong. The CDR3 extends over 14 amino acids. Germline CDR1 and CDR2: SQVTM and ANQGSEA. The CDR3 DNA reads TGCAGCGTTGGTAGTAGCGGGAGGGCCTACGAGCAGTACTTC. It is translated as CSVGSSGRAYEQYF.

This chain links TRBV7-2 with TRBJ2-3; 9 positions match TRBD2. CDR1 is SGHTA and CDR2 is FQGNSA in the germline V gene. V shed 2 bases and J 6 bases; nucleotides not matched to a gene: 12. This CDR3 is built from 17 residues. CDR3 nucleotides: TGTGCCAGCAGCTTATACCAGCTAGCGGGGTCAGGGGATACGCAGTATTTT. Its translation: CASSLYQLAGSGDTQYF. Full variable domain (rest looked up from reference TRBV7-2 and TRBJ2-3): GAGVSQSPSNKVTEKGKDVELRCDPISGHTALYWYRQSLGQGLEFLIYFQGNSAPDKSGLPSDRFSAERTGGSVSTLTIQRTQQEDSAVYLCASSLYQLAGSGDTQYFGPGTRLTVL.

This clone has more than one count but fewer than ten. A read error may account for a junction end that differs from germline. The V and J genes are TRBV7-2 and TRBJ2-2, with 11 bases lining up with TRBD2. The CDR3 extends over 15 amino acids. The germline V gene encodes CDR1 SGHTA and CDR2 FQGNSA. The CDR3 coding sequence is TGTGCCAGCAGCCCGACTAGCGGGAACTCCGGGGAGCTGTTTTTT. Its translation: CASSPTSGNSGELFF.

The V gene is TRBV7-9, the J gene TRBJ1-1; TRBD1 is a possible D gene (5 bases). V was cut by 7 bases and J by 2 bases, with 11 bases left in between. CDR1 and CDR2 (germline): SEHNR, FQNEAQ (reference sequence). The CDR3 sequence is 13 residues long. CDR3 coding DNA: TGTGCCAGCACCAAACAGGAAAACACTGAAGCTTTCTTT. Amino acid sequence: CASTKQENTEAFF.

The chain links TRBV28 to TRBJ1-5; a weak D match, TRBD1 (5 bases). V gave up 5 bases and J gave up 0 bases, with 8 bases separating them. The CDR3 consists of 14 residues. CDR1 MDHEN and CDR2 SYDVKM come from the germline V gene. The CDR3 region is CASSRRVSNQPQHF. In DNA form, the CDR3 reads TGTGCCAGCAGTCGCAGGGTTAGCAATCAGCCCCAGCATTTT.

This clone was counted once. V and J are TRBV5-1 and TRBJ1-1; no clear D gene. V shed 2 bases and J shed 0 bases, with 14 bases lying between them. The CDR3 is 16 residues long. CDR1 SGHRS and CDR2 YFSETQ come from the germline V gene. CDR3 sequence (DNA): TGCGCCAGCAGCTTAGTCCCAGATTTGCTGAACACTGAAGCTTTCTTT. Protein product: CASSLVPDLLNTEAFF.

CDR3 nucleotides: TGTGCCAGCAGCGTAACCCAGGGATCTGGGGCCAACGTCCTGACTTTC. Its protein product is CASSVTQGSGANVLTF. The V call is TRBV9, the J call TRBJ2-6; maybe TRBD1 (5 bases). The CDR3 length is 16 residues. The V and J ends lost 1 base and 1 base respectively, with 9 bases between them. Germline lookup yields CDR1 SGDLS and CDR2 YYNGEE.

This chain links TRBV5-6 with TRBJ2-7, with TRBD2 matching 8 bases. V shed 2 bases and J 4 bases; nucleotides not matched to a gene: 8. This CDR3 spans 15 amino acids. Germline values: CDR1 SGHDT, CDR2 YYEEEE. CDR3 sequence reads: CASSFLSSGRYEQYF. The CDR3 DNA sequence: TGTGCCAGCAGCTTTCTTTCCAGCGGGAGATACGAGCAGTACTTC.

This clone came up a few times. The CDR3 bases are TGTGCCAGTAGTATAGACCTAGCGGGATCCAACAATGAGCAGTTCTTC. Its protein is CASSIDLAGSNNEQFF. This chain joins TRBV19 and TRBJ2-1; TRBD2 matches 9 bases. Germline CDR1 LNHDA, CDR2 SQIVND (reference sequence). Trimming cost V 0 bases and J 5 bases; bases outside gene matches: 5. The length of the CDR3 is 16 residues.

This chain connects TRBV7-3 to TRBJ2-7, with TRBD2 as a possible D gene (6 bases). The CDR3 sequence is 15 residues long. V was shortened by 5 bases and J by 5 bases, with 19 bases between the two germline ends. CDR1 and CDR2 (germline): SGHTA, FQGTGA. CDR3 residues: CASSPRGGRANEQYF. The CDR3 coding sequence is TGTGCCAGCAGCCCCCGGGGAGGAAGGGCCAACGAGCAGTACTTC.

The chain recombines TRBV18 with TRBJ2-2; D gene uncertain. With 6 bases removed from V and 1 base from J, the gap between germline ends came to 9 bases. The CDR3 contains 14 residues. Germline V gene data show CDR1 as KGHSH and CDR2 as LQKENI. The CDR3 coding sequence is TGTGCCAGCTCGCTGGCACAGAACACCGGGGAGCTGTTTTTT. It is translated as CASSLAQNTGELFF.

The chain uses TRBV7-2 and TRBJ2-4, with TRBD1 identical over 9 bases. This CDR3 contains 16 residues. Germline loops: CDR1 SGHTA, CDR2 FQGNSA. Germline trimming cut 4 bases from V and 6 bases from J; bases unmatched to any gene: 10. The chain's CDR3 is CASSSSSGGQGNIQYF. The CDR3 region has the DNA TGTGCCAGCAGCTCCTCATCCGGGGGACAGGGAAACATTCAGTACTTC. Based on the CDR3 plus reference TRBV7-2 and TRBJ2-4, the full variable domain is GAGVSQSPSNKVTEKGKDVELRCDPISGHTALYWYRQSLGQGLEFLIYFQGNSAPDKSGLPSDRFSAERTGGSVSTLTIQRTQQEDSAVYLCASSSSSGGQGNIQYFGAGTRLSVL.

This clone appeared once. The V and J genes are TRBV2 and TRBJ2-1; 9 bases match TRBD2. V shed 9 bases and J 8 bases; nucleotides not matched to a gene: 14. Germline CDR1 is SNHLY and CDR2 is FYNNEI. This CDR3 region has 15 residues. The CDR3 loop reads CASNSPGLAVYEQFF. The CDR3 nucleotides are TGTGCCAGTAACTCTCCGGGACTAGCTGTCTATGAGCAGTTCTTC.

The chain is built from TRBV27 and TRBJ2-1, with 10 bases identical to TRBD1. CDR1 and CDR2 from the germline V gene are MNHEY and SMNVEV (reference sequence). V trimming: 5 bases; J trimming: 3 bases; junction bases outside the gene matches: 13. This CDR3 spans 18 amino acids. CDR3 in DNA: TGTGCCAGCAGTAAATATCCCGGACAGGGGGATCACTACAATGAGCAGTTCTTC. Its protein product is CASSKYPGQGDHYNEQFF.

This chain uses TRBV5-6 with TRBJ1-2; TRBD1 aligns across 7 bases. The CDR3 has 17 amino acids. Germline V gene lookup returns CDR1 SGHDT and CDR2 YYEEEE. After removal of 0 bases from V and 2 bases from J, the junction contained 10 bases not matched to a gene. The CDR3 DNA reads as TGTGCCAGCAGCTTGGCCGAAGGGACAGCCAGAAACTATGGCTACACCTTC. It yields the protein CASSLAEGTARNYGYTF.

V is TRBV7-6 and J is TRBJ2-7; no definite D call. V lost 2 bases, J lost 6 bases, and 11 bases lay in between. CDR3 size: 13 residues. Germline values: CDR1 SGHVS, CDR2 FNYEAQ. The CDR3 loop reads CASSLSPGGEQYF. The CDR3 DNA follows: TGTGCCAGCAGCTTAAGCCCAGGTGGCGAGCAGTACTTC. Based on the CDR3 plus reference TRBV7-6 and TRBJ2-7, the full variable domain is GAGVSQSPRYKVTKRGQDVALRCDPISGHVSLYWYRQALGQGPEFLTYFNYEAQQDKSGLPNDRFSAERPEGSISTLTIQRTEQRDSAMYRCASSLSPGGEQYFGPGTRLTVT.

V is TRBV7-3 and J is TRBJ2-7; 7 bases fit TRBD1. This CDR3 region has 16 residues. Germline loops: CDR1 SGHTA, CDR2 FQGTGA. Trimming took 6 bases from V and 5 from J; bases not matched to a gene: 16. DNA of the CDR3: TGTGCCAGCAGTAGAAGTAAGGACAGGACCGGCCACGAGCAGTACTTC. Its protein is CASSRSKDRTGHEQYF.

The gene calls are TRBV28 and TRBJ1-2, with a weak D call TRBD1 (5 bases). Germline lookup yields CDR1 MDHEN and CDR2 SYDVKM. This CDR3 region has 15 residues. V lost 8 bases, J lost 6 bases, and 22 bases lay in between. In nucleotides, the CDR3 is TGTGCCAGCTTGACGGCCACGAGGAGGGGAGATGGCTACACCTTC. Translation gives CASLTATRRGDGYTF.

The chain has TRBV9 and TRBJ2-3, with 9 bases lining up with TRBD2. Germline CDR1 is SGDLS and CDR2 is YYNGEE. This CDR3 region has 14 residues. The junction had 4 bases not matched to a gene; V was cut back by 5 bases and J by 3 bases. The CDR3 DNA reads as TGTGCCAGCAGGGCAGCGGGAGGAACAGATACGCAGTATTTT. This sequence encodes CASRAAGGTDTQYF.